The clone carrying this T cell receptor beta chain was recorded once. This sample is drawn from a study of blood T cell repertoires in COVID-19. Across the whole study: The United States, Italy and Spain supplied acute and convalescent COVID-19 samples. T cells, B-cell-depleted T cells, or PBMCs provided the cDNA or gDNA that served as material.

The Seattle patients, enrolled during active infection, were followed longitudinally. As originally analysed: Amplification from reference gene primers served as the basis for estimated nucleated cell counts. TCRdb's table, derived via immunoSEQ multiplex PCR, lists solely in-frame clones and lacks some. V, J and clone size are taken as reported in that table, and D and trimming were inferred from the DNA itself. The data show 10,000 to 15,000 clones, 55% to 85% seen once. Germline trimming cut 5 bases from V and 6 bases from J; bases unmatched to any gene: 2. This CDR3 is built from 14 residues. The V gene's germline CDR1 is MNHEY and CDR2 SMNVEV (reference sequence).

The chain recombines TRBV27 with TRBJ2-1, with TRBD2 identical over 12 bases. The TCR sequence derives from a man between 60 and 75 years old with COVID-19, enrolled during active disease. Sequencing used peripheral blood. In DNA, the CDR3 is TGTGCCAGCAGTCCGGGACTAGCGGGCAATGAGCAGTTCTTC. It codes for CASSPGLAGNEQFF.